A single sample gave rise to the 7 T cell receptor beta chains below, sequenced in a study of OX40 agonist ivuxolimab in advanced cancers. The library was built by means of the immunoSEQ multiplex PCR assay. TCRdb re-hosts the immuneACCESS table, in-frame sequences only. Its copies lack some clones; in the studies checked, an unresolved V gene accounts for under half of them, and the cause for the rest is not known. The sample table records 79,000 or so clones; about 89% of these occur just once. The top ten hold 1.6% of the sample. The specimen comprised CD4+ or CD8+ T cells sorted from blood, sampled in a trial of the OX40 agonist ivuxolimab. All receptors derive from an adult with an advanced solid tumor such as melanoma, head and neck, liver or kidney cancer.

This clone was picked up a small number of times. The chain uses TRBV21-1 and TRBJ2-3; the table's D call, TRBD2, was not checked against the DNA. TRBV21-1 is annotated as a pseudogene. This CDR3 is built from 16 residues. The CDR3 sequence: CASSKTSGTSTDTQYF. Here the CDR3 DNA reads TGTGCCAGCAGCAAGACTAGCGGGACTAGCACAGATACGCAGTATTTT.

The J gene is TRBJ2-1, the V gene TRBV30; 9 nucleotides agree with TRBD2. The CDR3 is 14 residues long. Trimming removed 0 bases from V and 7 bases from J; junction bases left unmatched: 4. CDR1 and CDR2 from the germline V gene are GTSNPN and SVGIG (reference sequence). CDR3 bases: TGTGCCTGGAGTGTGGCTAGCGGGAAGAATGAGCAGTTCTTC. Its protein is CAWSVASGKNEQFF. Full variable domain (rest looked up from reference TRBV30 and TRBJ2-1): SQTIHQWPATLVQPVGSPLSLECTVEGTSNPNLYWYRQAAGRGLQLLFYSVGIGQISSEVPQNLSASRPQDRQFILSSKKLLLSDSGFYLCAWSVASGKNEQFFGPGTRLTVL.

The sample holds one count of this clone. This sequence joins TRBV9 and TRBJ1-2; D ambiguous. Germline V CDR1 and CDR2: SGDLS, YYNGEE. The CDR3 sequence is 15 residues long. Trimming took off 2 bases at V and 5 bases at J, with 16 bases between the two ends. In DNA, the CDR3 is TGTGCCAGCAGCGTGGCAAGGGAATCTTCTTATGGCTACACCTTC. It yields the protein CASSVARESSYGYTF.

The chain combines TRBV11-2 with TRBJ2-7, with 10 positions matching TRBD2. The CDR3 contains 13 residues. CDR1 is SGHAT and CDR2 is FQNNGV in the germline V gene. With 8 bases clipped from V and 2 bases from J, the junction kept 3 bases outside the gene matches. Written as DNA, the CDR3 is TGTGCCAGCGGTCTAGCGGGGGCCTACGAGCAGTACTTC. Translation: CASGLAGAYEQYF.

The chain employs TRBV5-8 and TRBJ1-2; a possible D gene is TRBD1 (6 bases). Germline assignment: CDR1 SGHTS and CDR2 YDEGEE. CDR3 length: 13 residues. V lost 2 bases to trimming and J lost 6 bases, with 11 bases between them. The CDR3 DNA reads as TGTGCCAGCAGCTTTTCACAGGGAGATGGCTACACCTTC. This sequence encodes CASSFSQGDGYTF.

The genes are TRBV19 and TRBJ1-2, with a tentative D call TRBD1 (6 bases). Germline V CDR1 and CDR2: LNHDA, SQIVND (reference sequence). Between the trimmed V and J ends, which lost 9 bases and 2 bases, there was a span of 22 bases. This CDR3 comprises 16 residues. In DNA, the CDR3 is TGTGCCAGCCGAAATAAATACAGGGTACCCAACTATGGCTACACCTTC. Its protein product is CASRNKYRVPNYGYTF.

J is TRBJ2-1 and V is TRBV11-3; D call uncertain. Trimming cost V 5 bases and J 9 bases, with 11 bases left between them. The germline gives CDR1 SGHNT, CDR2 YENEEA. There are 12 residues in the CDR3. CDR3 region: CASSPADLEQFF. Written as DNA, the CDR3 is TGTGCCAGCAGCCCCGCGGACCTTGAGCAGTTCTTC.